This T cell receptor (beta chain) is drawn from a study of shared clonotypes between healthy human individuals. About this clone itself: The antigen is undetermined.

None of the donors, who were healthy HIV-negative adults, had recently had acute infections or vaccinations. Division of CD4+ cells produced a CD45RA+ naive subset and a CD45RA-negative memory subset. Sequencing was performed with immunoSEQ multiplex PCR; in TCRdb, only in-frame clones are kept and a portion is missing. This table holds 1.6 million or so clones, about 98.5% found once. Study-level findings and limits: Around 5% of naive CD4 clonotypes were common to several donors. Sampling included only blood; tissue repertoires likely differ.

The source of this sequence is a man between 25 and 39 years old in good health. Sequencing was carried out using naive CD4+ T cells sorted from blood. The subset: CD45RA+ positively selected.

The CDR3 DNA sequence: TGTGCCAGCAGCATACAGGGAGGTGAAAAACTGTTTTTT. It translates to CASSIQGGEKLFF. The chain couples TRBV6-1 to TRBJ1-4, with D tentatively TRBD1 (6 bases). Trimming cost V 6 bases and J 7 bases, with 12 bases left between them. This CDR3 region has 13 residues. Germline V CDR1 and CDR2: MNHNS, SASEGT.